This TCR beta chain was obtained from a study of neoadjuvant nivolumab and ipilimumab in lung cancer (TCRdb year 2020). The study in broad terms: Intravenous nivolumab was dosed at 3 mg/kg on days 1, 15 and 29, and in the combination arm ipilimumab 1 mg/kg was added on day 1 only. The study compared TCR repertoires in pretherapy (baseline) peripheral blood with TCR repertoires in tumors resected at surgery following neoadjuvant immune checkpoint blockade. Seven patients had matched pretherapy and resected tumor pairs analyzed, with four treated with nivolumab and three with nivolumab plus ipilimumab. A total of 44 patients with operable NSCLC were treated in the trial, with about 23 randomized to nivolumab monotherapy and about 20 randomized to nivolumab plus ipilimumab. The major pathologic response (MPR) rate in the intention-to-treat population in each study arm was designated as the primary trial endpoint. Paper-wide results and their limitations: A small number of samples underwent TCR sequencing. Pretherapy blood TCR richness correlated positively with richness in tumors resected after neoadjuvant therapy (Spearman R ≈ 0.86). No significant correlation was found between TCR clonality and pathologic tumor regression, and only a single major-pathologic-response sample was available for the analysis of TCR clonality versus pathologic tumor regression. From pretherapy to surgery, increases in tumor T-cell richness and clonality were observed in three of three dual-therapy tumors but in only two of four nivolumab-treated tumors. Compared with tumor-adjacent uninvolved lung, resected tumors had greater TCR richness and clonality, and increases showed up in more of the dual-therapy-treated tumors.

As for this clone: It lacks a known antigen. No quality values exist for individual bases; no much larger clone is one base distant.

The CDR3 contains 13 residues, cysteine and phenylalanine counted. Only the CDR3 DNA stays, 39 bases, in frame from base 1. The germline V gene supplies CDR1 ENHRY and CDR2 SYGVKD. The trim is 4 bases for V and 2 bases for J, with a gap of 8 bases between the germline ends. The sample's time point label, in plain terms: pretherapy, before neoadjuvant immune checkpoint inhibitors. Samples were obtained from the phase 2 randomized NEOSTAR trial, in which neoadjuvant nivolumab or nivolumab plus ipilimumab followed by surgery was tested in operable NSCLC. Library method: the immunoSEQ multiplex PCR assay. Under the source paper's analysis protocol: Repertoires were summarized by richness and clonality, and significantly expanded and contracted clones were identified between pre- and post-therapy samples. This immuneACCESS table, as held by TCRdb, lists in-frame sequences with V and J called but not all clones. Of the missing ones, under half trace to an unresolved V gene in checked studies; the others have no known cause. V and J calls plus clone size are reproduced from that table; the DNA served to infer D and trimming. This sample is represented by roughly 45,000 clones; around 89% of them were singletons. Around 3.6% of the sample is taken by the ten largest.

The material was blood, obtained before neoadjuvant nivolumab, alone or with ipilimumab. The V gene is TRBV10-3 and the J gene is TRBJ1-2; D gene: possibly TRBD1, on 5 matching bases. This clonotype originated in an adult with non-small cell lung cancer. Some clones in this sample may be carry-over from other donors' samples. The encoded CDR3 is CAISGQSNYGYTF. In nucleotides, the sequence is TGTGCCATCAGTGGACAGAGCAACTATGGCTACACCTTC.